This T cell receptor (beta chain) was sequenced for a study of blood T cell repertoires in COVID-19. Data came from immunoSEQ multiplex PCR; TCRdb stores just in-frame clones and leaves some out. The table has 88,000 or so clones, more than 75% seen once; the top ten hold 24%. The ends lost 6 bases at V and 3 bases at J; junction bases unmatched: 11. This CDR3 spans 16 amino acids. Germline V gene lookup returns CDR1 SQVTM and CDR2 ANQGSEA. The sequenced sample was peripheral blood. The gene calls are TRBV29-1 and TRBJ2-3; 11 bases fit TRBD2. The receptor was isolated from a human donor in a cohort sampled during active COVID-19. The CDR3 sequence is CSVGSGRADNTDTQYF. CDR3 in DNA: TGCAGCGTCGGTAGCGGGAGGGCCGATAATACAGATACGCAGTATTTT.